This is a list of T cell receptor beta chains from one sample in a study of high-grade serous ovarian cancer treatment subgroups. Some clones are missing from TCRdb's copy, which holds only in-frame ones; the method was immunoSEQ multiplex PCR. The repertoire consists of about 7,800 clones, with 62% occurring once and the leading ten covering around 6.2%. Material: tumor tissue. The receptors were gathered from a human donor with high-grade serous ovarian cancer. The CDR3 runs from the conserved cysteine through the conserved F or W. The D gene is left open where the match is weak. Expanded clones get a size class; other rows say once, few or many, or leave the size out.

V	J	D	size	CDR3	DNA
TRBV5-1	TRBJ2-1	NA	NA	CASSVDRLTYNEQFF	TGCGCCAGCAGCGTCGACAGACTTACCTACAATGAGCAGTTCTTC
TRBV28	TRBJ1-5	NA	NA	CASSLGGGNQPQHF	TGTGCCAGCAGTTTGGGCGGGGGTAATCAGCCCCAGCATTTT
TRBV7-2	TRBJ2-7	TRBD1	once	CASSADRGSYEQYF	TGTGCCAGCAGCGCGGACAGGGGATCCTACGAGCAGTACTTC
TRBV7-2	TRBJ2-1	NA	few	CASSLVFSGEQFF	TGTGCCAGCAGCTTAGTATTCTCCGGTGAGCAGTTCTTC
TRBV6-5	TRBJ2-7	TRBD2	NA	CASSQGSGIEQYF	TGTGCCAGCAGCCAAGGGAGCGGGATCGAGCAGTACTTC
TRBV7-9	TRBJ2-3	TRBD2	NA	CASSLLSGRSADTQYF	TGTGCCAGCAGCTTACTTAGCGGGAGGTCGGCAGATACGCAGTATTTT
TRBV7-9	TRBJ1-1	TRBD1	NA	CASSLAPGQVDEAFF	TGTGCCAGCAGCTTAGCGCCAGGACAGGTCGATGAAGCTTTCTTT
TRBV4-2	TRBJ1-1	NA	NA	CASSQDGLWGRNTEAFF	TGTGCCAGCAGCCAAGATGGATTATGGGGGAGGAACACTGAAGCTTTCTTT
TRBV7-9	TRBJ2-7	NA	NA	CASSNLGSWGYEQYF	TGTGCCAGCAGCAACCTCGGGAGTTGGGGATACGAGCAGTACTTC
TRBV7-2	TRBJ2-2	NA	NA	CASSGTGMGTGELFF	TGTGCCAGCAGCGGTACAGGGATGGGCACCGGGGAGCTGTTTTTT
TRBV28	TRBJ2-7	NA	NA	CASSFLSGDEQYF	TGTGCCAGCAGTTTCCTATCAGGGGACGAGCAGTACTTC
TRBV28	TRBJ2-5	TRBD2	NA	CASSPLAGGETQYF	TGTGCCAGCAGTCCCCTAGCGGGAGGAGAGACCCAGTACTTC
TRBV2	TRBJ2-2	TRBD1	few	CASKGQYTGELFF	TGTGCCAGCAAGGGACAGTACACCGGGGAGCTGTTTTTT
TRBV6-5	TRBJ1-1	NA	once	CASSPRFKAFF	TGTGCCAGCAGTCCCCGGTTTAAGGCTTTCTTT
TRBV7-2	TRBJ2-1	NA	NA	CASSLGTKTPSEQFF	TGTGCCAGCAGCTTAGGGACTAAGACCCCCAGTGAGCAGTTCTTC
TRBV6-6	TRBJ2-7	NA	few	CASSYPGKGYEQYF	TGTGCCAGCAGTTACCCAGGGAAAGGCTACGAGCAGTACTTC
TRBV29-1	TRBJ1-2	TRBD1	NA	CSVEGRGRRSAGYTF	TGCAGCGTTGAAGGGAGGGGGCGAAGGTCGGCTGGCTACACCTTC
TRBV11-1	TRBJ2-5	NA	NA	CASSSRPTQEETQYF	TGTGCCAGCAGCTCCCGCCCTACCCAGGAAGAGACCCAGTACTTC
TRBV5-6	TRBJ2-6	NA	NA	CASSASWANVLTF	TGTGCCAGCAGCGCCTCCTGGGCCAACGTCCTGACTTTC
TRBV2	TRBJ2-7	TRBD1	NA	CASTSDRVQGEQYF	TGTGCCAGCACCTCGGACAGGGTCCAAGGCGAGCAGTACTTC
TRBV7-2	TRBJ2-1	TRBD2	NA	CASSWTSGRNNEQFF	TGTGCCAGCAGCTGGACTAGCGGGAGGAACAATGAGCAGTTCTTC
TRBV10-3	TRBJ1-2	NA	NA	CAIYENYGYTF	TGTGCCATCTACGAAAACTATGGCTACACCTTC
TRBV9	TRBJ2-2	TRBD1	NA	CASITGGEPPGELFF	TGTGCCAGCATTACAGGGGGCGAGCCCCCCGGGGAGCTGTTTTTT
TRBV27	TRBJ2-5	NA	NA	CASRTTGETQYF	TGTGCCAGCAGGACCACGGGGGAGACCCAGTACTTC
TRBV10-3	TRBJ1-2	NA	NA	CAISGDRPNYGYTF	TGTGCCATCAGTGGAGACCGACCCAACTATGGCTACACCTTC
TRBV7-2	TRBJ2-1	TRBD2	NA	CASILAGGNNEQFF	TGTGCCAGCATTCTAGCGGGAGGGAACAATGAGCAGTTCTTC
TRBV19	TRBJ2-2	TRBD1	NA	CATQPTGGIGELFF	TGTGCCACCCAACCCACAGGGGGCATCGGGGAGCTGTTTTTT
TRBV5-4	TRBJ2-3	TRBD2	NA	CASSLWGGDTQYF	TGTGCCAGCAGCTTGTGGGGGGGGGATACGCAGTATTTT
TRBV7-2	TRBJ2-5	NA	NA	CASSLGSSQETQYF	TGTGCCAGCAGCTTAGGCAGTTCACAAGAGACCCAGTACTTC
TRBV27	TRBJ1-5	NA	few	CASSYSRNQPQHF	TGTGCCAGCAGTTACAGCCGAAATCAGCCCCAGCATTTT
TRBV7-8	TRBJ1-5	NA	once	CASSFLPDQPQHF	TGTGCCAGCAGCTTTTTACCAGATCAGCCCCAGCATTTT
TRBV28	TRBJ2-5	TRBD2	NA	CASSSGNQETQYF	TGTGCCAGCAGTAGCGGGAATCAAGAGACCCAGTACTTC
TRBV28	TRBJ1-4	NA	NA	CASSRGQQREKLFF	TGTGCCAGCAGCAGGGGCCAGCAACGAGAAAAACTGTTTTTT
TRBV28	TRBJ2-5	NA	NA	CASMGGTGQETQYF	TGTGCCAGCATGGGGGGAACAGGGCAGGAGACCCAGTACTTC
TRBV4-1	TRBJ2-7	TRBD2	NA	CASSHPEGGAGGSYEQYF	TGCGCCAGCAGCCACCCGGAAGGAGGGGCGGGAGGCTCCTACGAGCAGTACTTC
TRBV6-1	TRBJ1-5	NA	NA	CASSWGGQNNQPQHF	TGTGCCAGCAGTTGGGGGGGTCAGAACAATCAGCCCCAGCATTTT